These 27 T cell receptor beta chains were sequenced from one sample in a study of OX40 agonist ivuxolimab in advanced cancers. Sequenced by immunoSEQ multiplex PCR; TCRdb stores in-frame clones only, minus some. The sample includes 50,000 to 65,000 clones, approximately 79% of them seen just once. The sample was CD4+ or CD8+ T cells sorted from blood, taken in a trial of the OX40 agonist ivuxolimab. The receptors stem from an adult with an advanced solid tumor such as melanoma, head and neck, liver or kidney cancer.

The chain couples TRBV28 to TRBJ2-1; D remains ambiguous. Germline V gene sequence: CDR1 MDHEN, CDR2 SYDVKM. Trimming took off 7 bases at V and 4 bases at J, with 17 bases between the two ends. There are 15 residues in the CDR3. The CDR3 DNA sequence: TGTGCCAGCACGACTTTGGGTGGATCTTACAATGAGCAGTTCTTC. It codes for CASTTLGGSYNEQFF. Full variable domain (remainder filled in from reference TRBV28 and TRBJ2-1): DVKVTQSSRYLVKRTGEKVFLECVQDMDHENMFWYRQDPGLGLRLIYFSYDVKMKEKGDIPEGYSVSREKKERFSLILESASTNQTSMYLCASTTLGGSYNEQFFGPGTRLTVL.

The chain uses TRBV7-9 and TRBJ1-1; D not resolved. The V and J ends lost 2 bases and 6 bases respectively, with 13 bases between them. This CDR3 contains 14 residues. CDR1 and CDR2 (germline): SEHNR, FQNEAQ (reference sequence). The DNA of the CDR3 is TGTGCCAGCAGCTTACGTATGCAGGCGGCTGAAGCTTTCTTT. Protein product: CASSLRMQAAEAFF.

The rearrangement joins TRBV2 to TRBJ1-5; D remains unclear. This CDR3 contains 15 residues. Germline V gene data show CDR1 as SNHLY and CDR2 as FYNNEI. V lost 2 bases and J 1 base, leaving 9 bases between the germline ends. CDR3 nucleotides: TGTGCCAGCAGTGAACAACAGATCAGCAATCAGCCCCAGCATTTT. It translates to CASSEQQISNQPQHF.

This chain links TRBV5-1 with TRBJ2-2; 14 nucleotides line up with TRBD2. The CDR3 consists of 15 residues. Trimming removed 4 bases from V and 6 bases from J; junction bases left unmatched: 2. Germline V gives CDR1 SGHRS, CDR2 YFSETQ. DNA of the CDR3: TGCGCCAGCAGCCTGACTAGCGGGAGGGCCGGGGAGCTGTTTTTT. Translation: CASSLTSGRAGELFF.

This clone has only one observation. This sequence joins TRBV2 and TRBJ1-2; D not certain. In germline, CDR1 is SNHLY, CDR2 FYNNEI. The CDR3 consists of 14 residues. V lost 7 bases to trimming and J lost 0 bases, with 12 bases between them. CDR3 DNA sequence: TGTGCCAGCACGCTGGGGTTAACTAACTATGGCTACACCTTC. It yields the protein CASTLGLTNYGYTF.

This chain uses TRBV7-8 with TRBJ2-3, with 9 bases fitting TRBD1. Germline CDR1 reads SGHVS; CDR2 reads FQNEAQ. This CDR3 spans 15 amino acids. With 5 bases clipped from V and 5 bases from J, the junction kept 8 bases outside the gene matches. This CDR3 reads CASSLQGAEGDTQYF. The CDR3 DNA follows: TGTGCCAGCAGCCTACAGGGGGCCGAGGGAGATACGCAGTATTTT.

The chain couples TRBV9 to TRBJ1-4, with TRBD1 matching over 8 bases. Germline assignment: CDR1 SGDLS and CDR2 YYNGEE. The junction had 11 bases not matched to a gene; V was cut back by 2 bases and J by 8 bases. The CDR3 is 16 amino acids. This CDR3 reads CASSVAAGTGGEKLFF. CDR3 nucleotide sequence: TGTGCCAGCAGCGTGGCCGCAGGGACAGGTGGGGAAAAACTGTTTTTT.

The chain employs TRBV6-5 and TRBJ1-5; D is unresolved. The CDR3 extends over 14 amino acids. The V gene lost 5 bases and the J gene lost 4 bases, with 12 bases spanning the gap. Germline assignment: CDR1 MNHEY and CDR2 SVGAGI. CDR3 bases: TGTGCCAGCAGTGCGTCTTTGGGGAATCAGCCCCAGCATTTT. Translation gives CASSASLGNQPQHF.

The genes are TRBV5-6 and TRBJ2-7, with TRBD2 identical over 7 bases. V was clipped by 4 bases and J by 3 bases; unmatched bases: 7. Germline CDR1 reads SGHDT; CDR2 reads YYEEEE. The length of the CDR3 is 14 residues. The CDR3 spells CASSLGLDDYEQYF. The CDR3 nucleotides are TGTGCCAGCAGCCTAGGACTAGACGACTACGAGCAGTACTTC.

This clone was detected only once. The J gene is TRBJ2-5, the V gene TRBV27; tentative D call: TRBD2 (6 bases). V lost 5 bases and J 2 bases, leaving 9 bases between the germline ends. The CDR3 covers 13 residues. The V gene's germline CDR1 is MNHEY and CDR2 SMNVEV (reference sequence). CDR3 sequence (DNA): TGTGCCAGCAGTCTTCGGGGGCAAGAGACCCAGTACTTC. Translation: CASSLRGQETQYF.

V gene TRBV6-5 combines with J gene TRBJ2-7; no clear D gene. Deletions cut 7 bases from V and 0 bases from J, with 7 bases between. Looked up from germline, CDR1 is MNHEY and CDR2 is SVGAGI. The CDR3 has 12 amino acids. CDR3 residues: CASTSDSYEQYF. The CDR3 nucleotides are TGTGCCAGCACGTCAGACTCCTACGAGCAGTACTTC.

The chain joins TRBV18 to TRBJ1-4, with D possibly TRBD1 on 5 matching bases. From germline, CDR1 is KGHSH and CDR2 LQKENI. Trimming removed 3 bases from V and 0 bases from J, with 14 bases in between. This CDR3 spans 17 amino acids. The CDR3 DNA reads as TGTGCCAGCTCACCTCGATCGGGACCTGCAACTAATGAAAAACTGTTTTTT. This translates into CASSPRSGPATNEKLFF.

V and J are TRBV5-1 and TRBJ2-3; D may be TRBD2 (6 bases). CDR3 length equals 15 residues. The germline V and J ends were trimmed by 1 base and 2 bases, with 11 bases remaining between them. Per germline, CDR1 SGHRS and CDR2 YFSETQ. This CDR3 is CASSLSGGITDTQYF. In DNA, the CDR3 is TGCGCCAGCAGCTTGTCGGGCGGGATCACAGATACGCAGTATTTT.

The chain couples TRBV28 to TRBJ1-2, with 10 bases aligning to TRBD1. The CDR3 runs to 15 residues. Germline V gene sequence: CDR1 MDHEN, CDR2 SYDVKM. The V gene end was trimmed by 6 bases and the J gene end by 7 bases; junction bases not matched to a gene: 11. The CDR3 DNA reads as TGTGCCAGCAGGGAGCCGGGACAGGGGTTAGGTGGCTACACCTTC. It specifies CASREPGQGLGGYTF.

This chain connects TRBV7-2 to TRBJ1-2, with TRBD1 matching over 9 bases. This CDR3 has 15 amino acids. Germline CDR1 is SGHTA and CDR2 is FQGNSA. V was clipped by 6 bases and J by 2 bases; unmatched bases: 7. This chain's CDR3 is CASRDDRGANYGYTF. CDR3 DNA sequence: TGTGCCAGCAGGGACGACAGGGGGGCCAACTATGGCTACACCTTC.

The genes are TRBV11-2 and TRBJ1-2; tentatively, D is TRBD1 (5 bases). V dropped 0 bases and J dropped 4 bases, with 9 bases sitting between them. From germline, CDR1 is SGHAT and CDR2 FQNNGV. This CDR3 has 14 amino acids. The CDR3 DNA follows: TGTGCCAGCAGCTTAGATGGGGGGTTCTATGGCTACACCTTC. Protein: CASSLDGGFYGYTF.

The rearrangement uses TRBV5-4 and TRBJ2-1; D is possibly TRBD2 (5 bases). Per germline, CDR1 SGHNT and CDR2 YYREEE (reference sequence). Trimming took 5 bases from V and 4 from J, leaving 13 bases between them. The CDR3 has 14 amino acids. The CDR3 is CASSTGIKYNEQFF. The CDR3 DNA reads TGTGCCAGCAGTACCGGGATAAAATACAATGAGCAGTTCTTC.

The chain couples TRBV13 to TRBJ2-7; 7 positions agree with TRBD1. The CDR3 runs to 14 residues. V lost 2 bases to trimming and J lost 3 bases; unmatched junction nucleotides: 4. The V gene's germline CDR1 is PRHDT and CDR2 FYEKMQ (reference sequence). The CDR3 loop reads CASSLRGPGYEQYF. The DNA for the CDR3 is TGTGCCAGCAGCTTAAGGGGGCCCGGCTACGAGCAGTACTTC.

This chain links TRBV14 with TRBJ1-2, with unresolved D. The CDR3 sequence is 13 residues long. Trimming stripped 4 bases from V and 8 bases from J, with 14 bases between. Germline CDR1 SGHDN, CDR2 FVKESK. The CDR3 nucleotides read TGTGCCAGCAGCCCCTCTGATACGCGCGGCTACACCTTC. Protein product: CASSPSDTRGYTF.

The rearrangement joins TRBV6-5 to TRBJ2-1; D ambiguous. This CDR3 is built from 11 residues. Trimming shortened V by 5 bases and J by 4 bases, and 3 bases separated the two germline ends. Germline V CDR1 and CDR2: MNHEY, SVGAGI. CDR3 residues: CASSNYNEQFF. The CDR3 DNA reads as TGTGCCAGCAGTAATTACAATGAGCAGTTCTTC.

CDR3: CSASGGLAGAFVTDTQYF. Written as DNA, the CDR3 is TGCAGCGCCTCCGGGGGACTAGCGGGGGCCTTCGTAACAGATACGCAGTATTTT. The J gene is TRBJ2-3, the V gene TRBV29-1; TRBD2 aligns across 14 bases. J gave up 3 bases and V 7 bases, and 15 bases lay outside the gene matches. The germline gives CDR1 SQVTM, CDR2 ANQGSEA. The CDR3 extends over 18 amino acids.

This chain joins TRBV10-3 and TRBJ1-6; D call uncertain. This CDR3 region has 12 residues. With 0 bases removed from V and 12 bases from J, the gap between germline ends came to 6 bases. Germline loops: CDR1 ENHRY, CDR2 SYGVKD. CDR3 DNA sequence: TGTGCCATCAGTGAGTCGAACCGACCCCTCCACTTT. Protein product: CAISESNRPLHF.

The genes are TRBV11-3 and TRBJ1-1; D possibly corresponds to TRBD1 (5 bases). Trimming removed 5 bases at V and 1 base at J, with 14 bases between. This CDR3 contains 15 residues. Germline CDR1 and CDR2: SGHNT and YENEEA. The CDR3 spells CASSPQPTANTEAFF. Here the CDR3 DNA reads TGTGCCAGCAGCCCCCAACCGACAGCGAACACTGAAGCTTTCTTT. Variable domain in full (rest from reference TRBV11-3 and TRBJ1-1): EAGVVQSPRYKIIEKKQPVAFWCNPISGHNTLYWYLQNLGQGPELLIRYENEEAVDDSQLPKDRFSAERLKGVDSTLKIQPAELGDSAVYLCASSPQPTANTEAFFGQGTRLTVV.

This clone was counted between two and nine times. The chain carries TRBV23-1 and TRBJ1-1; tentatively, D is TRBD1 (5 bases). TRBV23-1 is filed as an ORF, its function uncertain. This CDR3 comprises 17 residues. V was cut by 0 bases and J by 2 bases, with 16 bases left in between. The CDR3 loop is CASSQSRAGGINTEAFF. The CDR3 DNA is TGCGCCAGCAGTCAATCGCGGGCCGGGGGGATTAACACTGAAGCTTTCTTT.

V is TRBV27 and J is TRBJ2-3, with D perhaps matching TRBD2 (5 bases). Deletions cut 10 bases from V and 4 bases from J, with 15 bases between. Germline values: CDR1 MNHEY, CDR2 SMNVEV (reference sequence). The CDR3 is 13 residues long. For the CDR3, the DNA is TGTGCCACTAGCTCGGGGTCGGCAGATACGCAGTATTTT. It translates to CATSSGSADTQYF.

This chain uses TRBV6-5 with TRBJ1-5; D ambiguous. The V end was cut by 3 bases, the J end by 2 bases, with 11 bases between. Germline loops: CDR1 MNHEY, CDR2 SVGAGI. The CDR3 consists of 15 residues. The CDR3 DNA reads TGTGCCAGCAGTTATGGGCTACCGGGCAATCAGCCCCAGCATTTT. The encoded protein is CASSYGLPGNQPQHF.

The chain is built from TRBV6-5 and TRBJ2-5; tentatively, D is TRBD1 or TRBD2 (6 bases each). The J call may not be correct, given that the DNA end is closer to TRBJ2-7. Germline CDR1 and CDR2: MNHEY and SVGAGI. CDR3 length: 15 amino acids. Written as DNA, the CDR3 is TGTGCCAGCACCCCAGGGTGGGGGGCCTCCTACGAGCAGTACTTC. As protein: CASTPGWGASYEQYF.